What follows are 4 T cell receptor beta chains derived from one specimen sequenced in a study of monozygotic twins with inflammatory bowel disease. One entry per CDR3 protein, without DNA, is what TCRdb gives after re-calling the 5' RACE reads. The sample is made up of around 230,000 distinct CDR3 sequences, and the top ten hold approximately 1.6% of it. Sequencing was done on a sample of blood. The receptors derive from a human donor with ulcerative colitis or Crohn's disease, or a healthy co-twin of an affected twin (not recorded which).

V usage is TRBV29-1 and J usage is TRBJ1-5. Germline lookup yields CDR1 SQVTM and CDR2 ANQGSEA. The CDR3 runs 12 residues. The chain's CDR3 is CSVEGHGQPQHF.

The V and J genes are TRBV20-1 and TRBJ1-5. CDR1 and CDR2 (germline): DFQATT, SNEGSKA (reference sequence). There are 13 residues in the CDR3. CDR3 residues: CSASWGDNQPQHF.

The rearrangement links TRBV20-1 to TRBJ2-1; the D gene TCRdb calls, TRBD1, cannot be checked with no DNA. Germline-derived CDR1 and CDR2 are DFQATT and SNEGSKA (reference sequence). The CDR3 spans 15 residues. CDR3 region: CSARGPSGGNNEQFF.

CDR3: CSVEDPQGGVGYTF. The gene calls are TRBV29-1 and TRBJ1-2; the TCRdb D gene call, TRBD1, has no DNA to confirm it. Germline lookup yields CDR1 SQVTM and CDR2 ANQGSEA. CDR3 length: 14 amino acids.